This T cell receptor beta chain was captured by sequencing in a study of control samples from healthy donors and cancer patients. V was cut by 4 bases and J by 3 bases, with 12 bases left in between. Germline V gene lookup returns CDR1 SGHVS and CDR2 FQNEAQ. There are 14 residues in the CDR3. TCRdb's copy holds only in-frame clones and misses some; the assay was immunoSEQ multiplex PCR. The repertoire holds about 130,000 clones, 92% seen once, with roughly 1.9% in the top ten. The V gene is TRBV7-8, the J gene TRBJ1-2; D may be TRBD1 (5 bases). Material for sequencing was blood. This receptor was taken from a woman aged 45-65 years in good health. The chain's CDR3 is CASSYQGSDYGYTF. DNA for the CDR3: TGTGCCAGCAGCTATCAGGGTTCTGACTATGGCTACACCTTC.